This T cell receptor (beta chain) was recovered during a study of T cells in Graves' hyperthyroidism and ophthalmopathy. Losses at the gene ends were 5 bases for V and 12 bases for J; bases not matched to a gene: 8. This CDR3 has 12 amino acids. Germline V gene data show CDR1 as SEHNR and CDR2 as FQNEAQ (reference sequence). This clonotype occurred many times. What it binds is unknown. There were TCR beta CDR3 regions amplified from RNA transcripts. When the TCR CDR3 underwent first-round RT-PCR, the HTBI primer set was used. TCRdb fed the multiplex PCR reads into MiXCR, producing one record per CDR3 protein. The top ten hold about 40% of the sample, which has 490,000 or so distinct CDR3 sequences, about 45% seen once. Whole-study results and caveats: Most thyroid clonotypes expanded above 0.001 appeared in blood too. Ophthalmopathy got predicted by the model a median about 6.7 months before its onset.

Those patients with uncontrolled infection, other autoimmune disease, pregnancy or lactation were excluded. The chain employs TRBV7-9 and TRBJ2-5, with 8 positions matching TRBD1. The origin of this receptor is an adult woman with Graves' disease, either hyperthyroidism or ophthalmopathy (not recorded which). The specimen was peripheral blood or thyroid tissue (not recorded which). The CDR3: CASSESGGSKYF. The CDR3 nucleotides are TGTGCCAGCAGCGAATCAGGGGGCTCTAAGTACTTC.